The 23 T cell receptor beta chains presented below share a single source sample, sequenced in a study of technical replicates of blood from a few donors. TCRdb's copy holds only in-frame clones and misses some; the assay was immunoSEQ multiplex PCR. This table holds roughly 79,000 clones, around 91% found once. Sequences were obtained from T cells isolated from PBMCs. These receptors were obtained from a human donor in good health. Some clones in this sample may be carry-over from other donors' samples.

The CDR3 DNA follows: TGTGCCAGCAGCCACAACTACAGAGCGGGGGAGTCCTACGAGCAGTACTTC. The encoded protein is CASSHNYRAGESYEQYF. The chain has TRBV7-8 and TRBJ2-7; 8 bases are a match to TRBD2. CDR3 length equals 17 residues. Looked up from germline, CDR1 is SGHVS and CDR2 is FQNEAQ. Losses at the gene ends were 5 bases for V and 1 base for J; bases not matched to a gene: 13.

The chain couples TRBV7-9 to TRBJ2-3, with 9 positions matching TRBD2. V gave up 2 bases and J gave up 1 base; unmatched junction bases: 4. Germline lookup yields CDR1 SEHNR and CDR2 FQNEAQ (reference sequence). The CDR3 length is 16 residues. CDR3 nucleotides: TGTGCCAGCAGCTTAACAGCGGGGGGCGGCACAGATACGCAGTATTTT. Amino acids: CASSLTAGGGTDTQYF.

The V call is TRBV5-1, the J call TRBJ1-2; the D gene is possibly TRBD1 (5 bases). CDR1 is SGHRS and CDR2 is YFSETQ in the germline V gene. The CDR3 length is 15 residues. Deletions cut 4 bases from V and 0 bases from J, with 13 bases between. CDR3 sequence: CASSLYTGSNYGYTF. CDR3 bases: TGCGCCAGCAGCCTATATACAGGATCTAACTATGGCTACACCTTC.

The chain's CDR3 is CASRFAGTGELFF. The CDR3 region has the DNA TGTGCCAGCCGCTTTGCGGGAACCGGGGAGCTGTTTTTT. The V gene is TRBV6-4, the J gene TRBJ2-2, with TRBD2 as a possible D gene (6 bases). Germline CDR1 and CDR2: MRHNA and SNTAGT. The CDR3 totals 13 residues. The ends were cut back, 8 bases at V and 5 bases at J, with 12 bases in the middle.

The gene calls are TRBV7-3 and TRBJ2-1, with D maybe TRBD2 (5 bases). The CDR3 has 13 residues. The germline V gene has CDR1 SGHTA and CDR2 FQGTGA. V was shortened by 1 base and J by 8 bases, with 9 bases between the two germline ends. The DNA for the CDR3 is TGTGCCAGCAGCTTAATAGGAGGCTATGAGCAGTTCTTC. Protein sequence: CASSLIGGYEQFF.

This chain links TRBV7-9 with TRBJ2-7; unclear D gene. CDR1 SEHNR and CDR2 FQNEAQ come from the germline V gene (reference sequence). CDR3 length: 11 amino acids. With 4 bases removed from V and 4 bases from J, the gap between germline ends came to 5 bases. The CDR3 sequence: CASSSLYEQYF. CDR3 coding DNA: TGTGCCAGCAGCTCCTTATACGAGCAGTACTTC.

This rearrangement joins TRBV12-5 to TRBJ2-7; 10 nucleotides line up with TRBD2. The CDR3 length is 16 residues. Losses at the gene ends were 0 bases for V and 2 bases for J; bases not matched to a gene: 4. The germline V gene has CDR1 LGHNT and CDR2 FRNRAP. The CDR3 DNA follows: TGTGCTAGTGGTTTGGTAGTAGCGGGGGGTCCCTACGAGCAGTACTTC. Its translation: CASGLVVAGGPYEQYF.

The CDR3 protein is CSVEGQGETDTQYF. Here the CDR3 DNA reads TGCAGCGTTGAGGGACAGGGAGAGACAGATACGCAGTATTTT. V is TRBV29-1 and J is TRBJ2-3; 9 bases are a match to TRBD1. The CDR3 runs to 14 residues. Germline V gene lookup returns CDR1 SQVTM and CDR2 ANQGSEA. The J segment lost 3 bases and the V segment lost 3 bases, leaving 4 bases of the junction unmatched.

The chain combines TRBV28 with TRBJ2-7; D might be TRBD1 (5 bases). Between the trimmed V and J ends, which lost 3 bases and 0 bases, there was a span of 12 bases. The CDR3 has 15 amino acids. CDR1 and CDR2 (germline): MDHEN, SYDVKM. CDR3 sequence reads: CASSFWQGPSYEQYF. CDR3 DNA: TGTGCCAGCAGTTTTTGGCAGGGCCCCTCCTACGAGCAGTACTTC.

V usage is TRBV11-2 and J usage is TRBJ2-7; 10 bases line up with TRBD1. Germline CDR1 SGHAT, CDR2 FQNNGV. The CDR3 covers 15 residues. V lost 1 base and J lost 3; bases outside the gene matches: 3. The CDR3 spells CASSLGGQGYYEQYF. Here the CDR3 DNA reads TGTGCCAGCAGCTTAGGGGGACAGGGGTACTACGAGCAGTACTTC.

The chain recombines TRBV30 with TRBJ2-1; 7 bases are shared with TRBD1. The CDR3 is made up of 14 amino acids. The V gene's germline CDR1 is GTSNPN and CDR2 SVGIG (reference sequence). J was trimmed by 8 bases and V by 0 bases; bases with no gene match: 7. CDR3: CAWSVKGAWDEQFF. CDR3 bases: TGTGCCTGGAGTGTAAAGGGGGCGTGGGATGAGCAGTTCTTC.

As DNA, the CDR3 is TGCGCCAGCAGCTCAGACAGCCCCGTAAGGGCCGGGGAGCTGTTTTTT. Translating it yields CASSSDSPVRAGELFF. The chain has TRBV5-1 and TRBJ2-2, with D possibly matching TRBD1 (5 bases). The CDR3 is made up of 16 amino acids. Trimming stripped 3 bases from V and 6 bases from J, with 18 bases between. The germline V gene has CDR1 SGHRS and CDR2 YFSETQ.

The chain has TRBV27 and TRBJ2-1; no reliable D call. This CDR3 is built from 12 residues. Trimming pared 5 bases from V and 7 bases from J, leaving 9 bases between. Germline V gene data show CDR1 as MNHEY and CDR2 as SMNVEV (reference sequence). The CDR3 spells CASSSLRNEQFF. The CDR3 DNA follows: TGTGCCAGCAGTAGCCTGAGGAATGAGCAGTTCTTC.

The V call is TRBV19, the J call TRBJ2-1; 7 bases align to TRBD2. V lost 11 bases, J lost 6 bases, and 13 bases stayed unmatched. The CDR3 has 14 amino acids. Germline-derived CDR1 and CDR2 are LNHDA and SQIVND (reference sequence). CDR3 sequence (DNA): TGTGCCTTTAGACGGACTAGAAGTGCCAATGAGCAGTTCTTC. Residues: CAFRRTRSANEQFF.

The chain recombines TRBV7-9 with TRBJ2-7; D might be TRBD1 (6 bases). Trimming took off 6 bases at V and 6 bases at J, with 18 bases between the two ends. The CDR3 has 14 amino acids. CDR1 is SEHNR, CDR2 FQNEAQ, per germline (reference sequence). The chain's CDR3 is CASSQAQGNREQYF. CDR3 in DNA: TGTGCCAGCAGTCAAGCACAGGGTAATCGCGAGCAGTACTTC. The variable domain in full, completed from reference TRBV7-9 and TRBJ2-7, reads DTGVSQNPRHKITKRGQNVTFRCDPISEHNRLYWYRQTLGQGPEFLTYFQNEAQLEKSRLLSDRFSAERPKGSFSTLEIQRTEQGDSAMYLCASSQAQGNREQYFGPGTRLTVT.

CDR3 sequence (DNA): TGTGCCAGCAGGGGGACTAGCGGGGTACCCGGGGAGCTGTTTTTT. It translates to CASRGTSGVPGELFF. The J gene is TRBJ2-2, the V gene TRBV2; TRBD2 matches 13 bases. This CDR3 has 15 amino acids. The germline gives CDR1 SNHLY, CDR2 FYNNEI. V lost 6 bases, J lost 6 bases, and 4 bases stayed unmatched.

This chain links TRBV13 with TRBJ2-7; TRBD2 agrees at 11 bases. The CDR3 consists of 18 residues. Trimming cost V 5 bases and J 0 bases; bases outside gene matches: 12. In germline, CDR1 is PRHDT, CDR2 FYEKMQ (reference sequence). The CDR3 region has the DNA TGTGCCAGCAGCCGTGTTGCCGGGACTAGCGGTAACTCCTACGAGCAGTACTTC. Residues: CASSRVAGTSGNSYEQYF.

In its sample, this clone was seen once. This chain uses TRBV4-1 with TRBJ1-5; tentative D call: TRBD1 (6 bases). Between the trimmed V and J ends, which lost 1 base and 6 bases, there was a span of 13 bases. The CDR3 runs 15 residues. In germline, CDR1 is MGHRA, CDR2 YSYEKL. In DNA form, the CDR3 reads TGCGCCAGCAGCCAAGTCAAACAGGGCGGTCAGCCCCAGCATTTT. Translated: CASSQVKQGGQPQHF.

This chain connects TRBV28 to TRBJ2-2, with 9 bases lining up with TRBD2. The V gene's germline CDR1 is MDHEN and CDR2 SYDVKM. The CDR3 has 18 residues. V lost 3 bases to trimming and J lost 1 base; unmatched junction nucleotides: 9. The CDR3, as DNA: TGTGCCAGCAGTTTTAGGTACCGGACTAGCGTGAACACCGGGGAGCTGTTTTTT. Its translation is CASSFRYRTSVNTGELFF.

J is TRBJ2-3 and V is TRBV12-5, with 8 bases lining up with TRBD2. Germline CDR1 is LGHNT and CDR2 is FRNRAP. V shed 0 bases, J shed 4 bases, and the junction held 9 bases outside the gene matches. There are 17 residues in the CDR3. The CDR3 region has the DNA TGTGCTAGTGGTTTGGTACTCGCGGGAGGTAGGGCAGATACGCAGTATTTT. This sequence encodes CASGLVLAGGRADTQYF.

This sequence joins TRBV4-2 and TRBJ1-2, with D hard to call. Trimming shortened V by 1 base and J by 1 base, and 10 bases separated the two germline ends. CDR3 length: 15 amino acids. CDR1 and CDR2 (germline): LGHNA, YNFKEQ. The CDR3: CASSQVDASNYGYTF. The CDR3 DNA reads TGTGCCAGCAGCCAAGTCGATGCGAGTAACTATGGCTACACCTTC.

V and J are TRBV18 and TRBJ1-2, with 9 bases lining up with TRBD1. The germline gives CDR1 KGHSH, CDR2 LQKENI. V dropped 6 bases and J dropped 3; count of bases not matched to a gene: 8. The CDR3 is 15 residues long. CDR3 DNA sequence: TGTGCCAGCTCGCACAGACAGGGGGGTGACTATGGCTACACCTTC. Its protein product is CASSHRQGGDYGYTF.

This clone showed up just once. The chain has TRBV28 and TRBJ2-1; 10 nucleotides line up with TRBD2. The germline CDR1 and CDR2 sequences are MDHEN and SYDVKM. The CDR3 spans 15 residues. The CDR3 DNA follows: TGTCCCCCTCAGTTTATAGCGGGAGGCCACAATGAGCAGTTCTTC. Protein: CPPQFIAGGHNEQFF.